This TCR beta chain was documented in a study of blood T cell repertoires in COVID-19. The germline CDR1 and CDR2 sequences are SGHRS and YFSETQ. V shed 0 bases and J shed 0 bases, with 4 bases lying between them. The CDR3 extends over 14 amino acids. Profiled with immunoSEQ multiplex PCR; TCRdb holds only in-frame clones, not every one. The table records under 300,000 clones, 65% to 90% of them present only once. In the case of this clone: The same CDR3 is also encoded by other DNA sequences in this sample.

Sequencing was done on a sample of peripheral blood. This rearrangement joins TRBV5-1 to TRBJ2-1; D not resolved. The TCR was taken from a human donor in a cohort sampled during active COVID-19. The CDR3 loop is CASSLGSSYNEQFF. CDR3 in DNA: TGCGCCAGCAGCTTGGGTAGCTCCTACAATGAGCAGTTCTTC.